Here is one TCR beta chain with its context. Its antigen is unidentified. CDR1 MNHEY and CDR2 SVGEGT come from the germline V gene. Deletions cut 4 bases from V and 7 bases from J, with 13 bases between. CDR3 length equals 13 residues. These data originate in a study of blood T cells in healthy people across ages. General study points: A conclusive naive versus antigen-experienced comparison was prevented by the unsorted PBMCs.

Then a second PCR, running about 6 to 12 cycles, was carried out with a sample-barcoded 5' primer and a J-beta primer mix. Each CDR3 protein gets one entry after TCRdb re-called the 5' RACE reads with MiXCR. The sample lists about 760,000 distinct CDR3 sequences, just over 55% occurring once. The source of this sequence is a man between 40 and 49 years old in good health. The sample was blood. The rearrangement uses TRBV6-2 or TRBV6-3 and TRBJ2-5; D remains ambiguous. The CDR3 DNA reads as TGTGCCAGCAGTTTGTCGGGCAGTCCGACCCAGTACTTC. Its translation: CASSLSGSPTQYF.